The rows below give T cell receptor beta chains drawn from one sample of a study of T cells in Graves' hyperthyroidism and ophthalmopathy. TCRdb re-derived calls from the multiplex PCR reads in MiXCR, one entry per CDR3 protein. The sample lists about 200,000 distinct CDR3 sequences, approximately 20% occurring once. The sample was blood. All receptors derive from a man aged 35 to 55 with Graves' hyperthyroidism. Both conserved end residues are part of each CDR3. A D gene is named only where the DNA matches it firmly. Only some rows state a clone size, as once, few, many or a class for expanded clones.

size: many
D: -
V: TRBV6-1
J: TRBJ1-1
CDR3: CASSSAWTDEAFF
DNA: TGTGCCAGCAGTTCAGCCTGGACAGATGAAGCTTTCTTT

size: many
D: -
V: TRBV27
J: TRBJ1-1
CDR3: CASSWKGYNTEAFF
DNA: TGTGCCAGCAGTTGGAAGGGCTATAACACTGAAGCTTTCTTT

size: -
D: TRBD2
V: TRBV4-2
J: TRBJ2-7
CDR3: CASSQSSGGPTFSYEQYF
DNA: TGTGCCAGCAGCCAGTCTAGCGGGGGGCCAACGTTCTCCTACGAGCAGTACTTC

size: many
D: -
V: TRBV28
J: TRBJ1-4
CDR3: CATHPDTRTKLFF
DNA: TGTGCCACTCACCCCGATACCAGGACAAAACTGTTTTTT

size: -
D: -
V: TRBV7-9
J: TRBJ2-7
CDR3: CASSSSGAYEQYF
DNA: TGTGCCAGCAGCTCCTCCGGGGCCTACGAGCAGTACTTC

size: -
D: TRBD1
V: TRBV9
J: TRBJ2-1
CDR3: CASSVLEGDRGNNEQFF
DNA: TGTGCCAGCAGCGTTCTCGAAGGGGACAGGGGCAACAATGAGCAGTTCTTC

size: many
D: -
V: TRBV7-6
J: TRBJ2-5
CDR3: CASSRDLQETQYF
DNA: TGTGCCAGCAGCCGGGACTTACAAGAGACCCAGTACTTC

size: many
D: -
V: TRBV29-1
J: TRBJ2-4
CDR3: CSVITQGSGNIQYF
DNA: TGCAGCGTCATTACCCAGGGGTCTGGAAACATTCAGTACTTC

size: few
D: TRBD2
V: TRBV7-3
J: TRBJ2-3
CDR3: CASSRLAGGVKDTQYF
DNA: TGTGCCAGCAGCCGACTAGCGGGGGGGGTTAAAGATACGCAGTATTTT

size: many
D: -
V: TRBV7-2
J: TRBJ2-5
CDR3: CASSIHTGTQETQYF
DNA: TGTGCCAGCAGCATTCATACCGGGACTCAAGAGACCCAGTACTTC

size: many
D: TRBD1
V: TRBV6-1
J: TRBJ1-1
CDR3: CASRRQGVGMNTEAFF
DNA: TGTGCCAGCAGAAGACAGGGAGTAGGAATGAACACTGAAGCTTTCTTT

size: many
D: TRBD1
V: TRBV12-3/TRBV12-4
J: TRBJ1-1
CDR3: CASSYGTANTEAFF
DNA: TGTGCCAGCAGTTACGGGACAGCGAACACTGAAGCTTTCTTT

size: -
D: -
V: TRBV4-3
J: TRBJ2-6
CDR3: CASSRTSILAGANVLTF
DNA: TGCGCCAGCAGCCGAACGTCCATCCTTGCTGGGGCCAACGTCCTGACTTTC

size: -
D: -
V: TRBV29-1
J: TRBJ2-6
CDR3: CSVEDGSGANVLTF
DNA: TGCAGCGTTGAAGATGGATCTGGGGCCAACGTCCTGACTTTC

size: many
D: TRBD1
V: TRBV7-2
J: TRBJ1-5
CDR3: CASSSAQGGWSNQPQHF
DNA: TGTGCCAGCAGCTCCGCACAGGGGGGATGGAGCAATCAGCCCCAGCATTTT

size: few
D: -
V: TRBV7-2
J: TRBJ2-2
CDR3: CASSPITGELFF
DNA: TGTGCCAGCAGCCCAATCACCGGGGAGCTGTTTTTT

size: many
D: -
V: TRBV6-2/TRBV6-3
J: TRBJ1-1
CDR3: CASSPSRQANTEAFF
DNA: TGTGCCAGCAGTCCCAGCAGGCAGGCGAACACTGAAGCTTTCTTT

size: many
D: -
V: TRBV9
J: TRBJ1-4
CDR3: CASSVQGSQAGANEKLFF
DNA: TGTGCCAGCAGCGTTCAGGGGTCGCAGGCCGGGGCTAATGAAAAACTGTTTTTT

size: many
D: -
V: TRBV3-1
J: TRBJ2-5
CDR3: CASSQEGGGETQYF
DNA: TGTGCCAGCAGCCAAGAAGGTGGGGGTGAGACCCAGTACTTC

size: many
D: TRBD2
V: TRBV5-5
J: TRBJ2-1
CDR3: CASSLEFGSGGDNEQFF
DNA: TGTGCCAGCAGCTTGGAATTTGGGAGCGGGGGGGACAATGAGCAGTTCTTC

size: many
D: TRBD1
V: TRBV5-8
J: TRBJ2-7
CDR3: CASSRQGTYEQYF
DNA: TGTGCCAGCAGCCGACAGGGTACCTACGAGCAGTACTTC

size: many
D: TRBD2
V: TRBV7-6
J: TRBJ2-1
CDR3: CASSLDFAGGRYNEQFF
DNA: TGTGCCAGCAGCTTAGATTTTGCGGGGGGTCGGTACAATGAGCAGTTCTTC

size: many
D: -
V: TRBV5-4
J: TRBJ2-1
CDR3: CASSPGTARGGEQFF
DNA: TGTGCCAGCAGCCCCGGGACTGCCCGCGGAGGGGAGCAGTTCTTC

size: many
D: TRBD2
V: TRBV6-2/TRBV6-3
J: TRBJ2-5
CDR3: CASSSRFRRGGSETQYF
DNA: TGTGCCAGCAGTTCCCGTTTTCGTCGGGGGGGCTCGGAGACCCAGTACTTC

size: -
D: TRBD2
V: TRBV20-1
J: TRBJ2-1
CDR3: CSARRGGGESGEQFF
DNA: TGCAGTGCTAGACGCGGGGGGGGGGAATCAGGTGAGCAGTTCTTC

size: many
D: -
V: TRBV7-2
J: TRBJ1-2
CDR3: CASGRDRGYTF
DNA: TGTGCCAGCGGCAGGGATCGTGGCTACACCTTC

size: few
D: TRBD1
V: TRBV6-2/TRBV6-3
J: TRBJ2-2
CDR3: CASTDPGTGNTGELFF
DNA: TGTGCCAGCACCGACCCCGGGACAGGGAACACCGGGGAGCTGTTTTTT

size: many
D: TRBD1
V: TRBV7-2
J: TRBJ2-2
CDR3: CASSPPTGANTGELFF
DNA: TGTGCCAGCAGTCCTCCGACAGGGGCCAACACCGGGGAGCTGTTTTTT

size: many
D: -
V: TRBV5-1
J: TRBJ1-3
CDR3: CASSQQGSGNTIYF
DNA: TGCGCCAGCAGCCAACAGGGTTCTGGAAACACCATATATTTT

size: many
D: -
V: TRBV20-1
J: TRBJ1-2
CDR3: CSAAEMPGGYTF
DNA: TGCAGTGCTGCCGAGATGCCGGGGGGCTACACCTTC

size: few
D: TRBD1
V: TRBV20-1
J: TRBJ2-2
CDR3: CSATGTANTGELFF
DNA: TGCAGTGCTACCGGGACAGCGAACACCGGGGAGCTGTTTTTT

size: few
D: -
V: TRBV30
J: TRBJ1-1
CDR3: CAWSVVSRAEAFF
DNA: TGTGCCTGGAGTGTAGTTTCTCGCGCTGAAGCTTTCTTT

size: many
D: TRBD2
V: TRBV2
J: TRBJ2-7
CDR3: CASSSGREEQYF
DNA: TGTGCCAGCAGCTCGGGGAGGGAGGAGCAGTACTTC

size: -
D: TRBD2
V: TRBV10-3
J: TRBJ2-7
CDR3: CASSYSGGSGERYEQYF
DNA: TGTGCCAGCAGTTACTCCGGGGGTAGCGGGGAGCGGTACGAGCAGTACTTC

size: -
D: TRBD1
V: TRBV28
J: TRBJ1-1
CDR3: CASSSLRGGRAEAFF
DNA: TGTGCCAGCAGCTCACTCAGGGGGGGCCGGGCTGAAGCTTTCTTT

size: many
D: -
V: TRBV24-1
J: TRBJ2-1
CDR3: CATSDRMPALNEQFF
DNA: TGTGCCACCAGTGATCGAATGCCCGCCCTTAATGAGCAGTTCTTC

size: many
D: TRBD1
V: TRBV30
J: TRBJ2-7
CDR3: CAWSTTGTGGRYEQYF
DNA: TGTGCCTGGAGTACGACCGGGACAGGGGGCCGATACGAGCAGTACTTC

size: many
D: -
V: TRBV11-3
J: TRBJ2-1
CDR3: CASSQRGPNYYNEQFF
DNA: TGTGCCAGCAGCCAGAGGGGACCGAATTACTACAATGAGCAGTTCTTC

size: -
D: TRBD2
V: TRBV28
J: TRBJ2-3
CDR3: CASRGAGGQDTQYF
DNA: TGTGCCAGCAGGGGAGCGGGGGGGCAAGATACGCAGTATTTT

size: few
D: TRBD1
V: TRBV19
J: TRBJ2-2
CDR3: CASSTTGTGGGVTGELFF
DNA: TGTGCCAGTAGTACGACAGGGACAGGGGGCGGTGTCACCGGGGAGCTGTTTTTT

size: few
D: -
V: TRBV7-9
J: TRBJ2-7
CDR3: CASSSTGYEQYF
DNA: TGTGCCAGCAGTTCTACAGGGTACGAGCAGTACTTC

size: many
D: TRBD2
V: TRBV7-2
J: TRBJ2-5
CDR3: CASSFSGGETQYF
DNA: TGTGCCAGCAGCTTCTCGGGAGGGGAGACCCAGTACTTC

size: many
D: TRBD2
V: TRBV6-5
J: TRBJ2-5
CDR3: CASSYYAGGQQETQYF
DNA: TGTGCCAGCAGTTACTACGCGGGGGGGCAACAAGAGACCCAGTACTTC

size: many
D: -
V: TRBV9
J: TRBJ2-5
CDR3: CASSLDPRTSRTQYF
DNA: TGTGCCAGCAGCTTAGACCCCCGGACCTCTCGAACCCAGTACTTC

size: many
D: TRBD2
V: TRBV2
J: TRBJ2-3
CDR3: CASRRESASTDTQYF
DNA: TGTGCCAGCCGGCGGGAGTCGGCTAGCACAGATACGCAGTATTTT

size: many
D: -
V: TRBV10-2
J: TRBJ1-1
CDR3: CASSGVTEAFF
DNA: TGCGCCAGCAGTGGGGTCACTGAAGCTTTCTTT

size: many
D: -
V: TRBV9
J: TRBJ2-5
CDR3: CASSETGLQETQYF
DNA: TGTGCCAGCAGCGAAACGGGACTCCAAGAGACCCAGTACTTC

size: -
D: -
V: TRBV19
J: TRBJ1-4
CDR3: CASTPQGTHEKLFF
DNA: TGTGCCAGTACCCCCCAGGGGACCCATGAAAAACTGTTTTTT

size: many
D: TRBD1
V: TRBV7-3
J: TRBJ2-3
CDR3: CASSTGTGKEDTQYF
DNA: TGTGCCAGCAGCACCGGGACAGGGAAGGAAGATACGCAGTATTTT

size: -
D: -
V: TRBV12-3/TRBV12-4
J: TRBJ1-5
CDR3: CASSWDDGAQHF
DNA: TGTGCCAGCAGTTGGGACGATGGGGCCCAGCATTTT

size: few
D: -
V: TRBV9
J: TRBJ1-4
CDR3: CASSSGPITNEKLFF
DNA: TGTGCCAGCAGCTCGGGACCGATAACTAATGAAAAACTGTTTTTT

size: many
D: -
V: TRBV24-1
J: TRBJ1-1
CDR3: CATSDPRTDTEAFF
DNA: TGTGCCACCAGTGATCCCAGGACGGACACTGAAGCTTTCTTT

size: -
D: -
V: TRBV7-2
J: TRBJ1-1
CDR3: CASSLVAGQNTEAFF
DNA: TGTGCCAGCAGCTTAGTCGCGGGGCAGAACACTGAAGCTTTCTTT

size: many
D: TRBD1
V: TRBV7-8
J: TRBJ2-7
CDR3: CASSQSLGTGLYEQYF
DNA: TGTGCCAGCAGCCAAAGTCTCGGGACAGGGCTGTACGAGCAGTACTTC

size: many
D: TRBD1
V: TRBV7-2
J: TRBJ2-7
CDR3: CASSPRQGLVEQYF
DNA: TGTGCCAGCAGCCCCCGACAGGGGTTGGTCGAGCAGTACTTC

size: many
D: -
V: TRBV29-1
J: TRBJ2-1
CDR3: CSGAVGKDSLNSYNEQFF
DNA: TGCAGCGGTGCAGTGGGCAAAGACTCTCTCAACTCCTACAATGAGCAGTTCTTC

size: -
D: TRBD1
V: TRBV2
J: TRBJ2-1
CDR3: CASSPGQGWNEQFF
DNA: TGTGCCAGCAGTCCCGGACAGGGTTGGAATGAGCAGTTCTTC

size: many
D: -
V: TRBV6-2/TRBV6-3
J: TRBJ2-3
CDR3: CASSYSSGEDTQYF
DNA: TGTGCCAGCAGTTACTCATCGGGGGAGGATACGCAGTATTTT

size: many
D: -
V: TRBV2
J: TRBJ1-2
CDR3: CASSEKNYGYTF
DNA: TGTGCCAGCAGTGAGAAGAACTATGGCTACACCTTC